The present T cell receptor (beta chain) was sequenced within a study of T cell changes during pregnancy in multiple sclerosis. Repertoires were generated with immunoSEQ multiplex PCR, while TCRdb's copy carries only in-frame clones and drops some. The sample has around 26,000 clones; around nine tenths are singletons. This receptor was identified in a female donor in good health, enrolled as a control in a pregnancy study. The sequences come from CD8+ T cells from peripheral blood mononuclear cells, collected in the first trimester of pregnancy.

The CDR3: CASSQDTASGYEQYF. Written as DNA, the CDR3 is TGCGCCAGCAGCCAAGATACAGCTAGCGGCTACGAGCAGTACTTC. The rearrangement joins TRBV4-3 to TRBJ2-7, with TRBD2 matching 7 bases. CDR1 is LGHNA, CDR2 YSLEER, per germline. CDR3 size: 15 residues. Unmatched junction bases numbered 5, after V lost 0 bases and J lost 3 bases.